The present TCR beta chain was sequenced within a study of T-cell reconstitution after alpha-beta-depleted transplantation in children (dated by TCRdb to the mid-2010s). At the level of the whole study: The study quantitatively tracked T-cell immune reconstitution after TCRalphabeta/CD19-depleted allogeneic hematopoietic cell transplantation in children using TCR repertoire profiling.

A word on this clonotype: Its recognized antigen is unknown. The input lacks base qualities; no much larger clone sits a single base away.

Library preparation used PCR. Sequencing instrument: Illumina HiSeq 2500. TCR library preparation used molecular barcoding, with unique molecular identifiers applied to normalize quantification of the TCRbeta repertoire. Clones were called with MiXCR by TCRdb after fastp trimmed the public reads at Q25, and only in-frame beta chains were retained. Each CDR3 protein appears once, grouped with its most common genes and DNA. Present in this sample are some 490,000 distinct CDR3 sequences, about an eighth of which were seen just once. The ten largest clones add up to about 5% of the sample. For CDR1 and CDR2, the germline V gene lists MDHEN and SYDVKM. Trimming costs V 5 bases and J 5 bases, and their ends lie 19 bases apart. Reading from cysteine to phenylalanine, the CDR3 counts 16 amino acids. Of the read, only the CDR3 DNA is kept; its 48 bases are in frame from base 1.

The specimen was PBMCs from the stem cell graft donor, collected from the stem cell graft. The rearranged segments are TRBV28 and TRBJ1-5, with TRBD1 as a weak D call on 5 bases. The TCR originated in a human donor who donated a stem cell graft to a child with combined immunodeficiency. This receptor carries the CDR3 CASSPFGGSVDQPQHF. At the DNA level, the sequence is TGTGCCAGCAGTCCTTTCGGGGGGTCTGTTGATCAGCCCCAGCATTTT.